This TCR beta chain comes out of a study of beta chain features in type 1 diabetes. Turning to this clone: Its antigen is unidentified.

The length of the CDR3 is 15 residues. Germline V CDR1 and CDR2: LGHNA, YSLEER. Unmatched junction bases numbered 5, after V lost 4 bases and J lost 4 bases. Expressed TCRB transcripts were sequenced, since all the RNA that had been isolated was reverse transcribed. Assay: immunoSEQ multiplex PCR; the TCRdb copy retains only in-frame clones and omits some. The sample yields a few hundred thousand clones, 14% to 15% seen once. Study findings and constraints: Researchers report that Type 1 diabetes patients had moderately but significantly shorter TCRB CDR3s across all four CD4+ subsets.

The chain has TRBV4-3 and TRBJ1-3; 9 bases map to TRBD1. The receptor was isolated from a man between 18 and 35 years old with type 1 diabetes. The material sequenced was naive CD4+ T cells from blood. CDR3 DNA: TGCGCCAGCAGCCCTTCGACAGGGGGAGGAAACACCATATATTTT. Protein: CASSPSTGGGNTIYF.